A selection of T cell receptor beta chains follows, all from one sample in a study of breast tumors, draining lymph nodes, adjacent tissues. TCRdb re-called the multiplex PCR reads with MiXCR, one entry per CDR3 protein. Of about 8,300 distinct CDR3 sequences in the sample, about 70% were seen once. The sample taken for sequencing was tumor-adjacent breast tissue. The receptor set was obtained from a female donor with breast cancer. Some clones in this sample may be carry-over from other donors' samples. CDR3s include the opening cysteine and the closing phenylalanine or tryptophan. A D gene is named only where the DNA matches it firmly. Size values are once, few and many counts, or a class for expanded clones, and some rows have none.

CDR3 protein: CASSPGQGRRNEQYF
CDR3 DNA: TGCGCCAGCAGTCCTGGACAGGGCCGAAGGAACGAGCAGTACTTC
clone size: medium-sized
V gene: TRBV10-1
D gene: TRBD1
J gene: TRBJ2-7

CDR3 protein: CASSYSQTTNEKLFF
CDR3 DNA: TGTGCCAGCAGTTACTCTCAGACAACTAATGAAAAACTGTTTTTT
clone size: NA
V gene: TRBV6-5
D gene: NA
J gene: TRBJ1-4

CDR3 protein: CASSGQDRGSGGYTF
CDR3 DNA: TGTGCCAGCAGTGGACAAGACAGGGGAAGTGGTGGCTACACCTTC
clone size: medium-sized
V gene: TRBV2
D gene: TRBD1
J gene: TRBJ1-2

CDR3 protein: CASGTSSYEQYF
CDR3 DNA: TGCGCCAGCGGCACGAGCTCCTACGAGCAGTACTTC
clone size: NA
V gene: TRBV5-1
D gene: NA
J gene: TRBJ2-7

CDR3 protein: CAISEGRGGSGGMSYEQYF
CDR3 DNA: TGTGCCATCAGTGAGGGACGGGGTGGCAGTGGCGGGATGTCCTACGAGCAGTACTTC
clone size: NA
V gene: TRBV10-3
D gene: NA
J gene: TRBJ2-7

CDR3 protein: CASSLRASGAYEQYF
CDR3 DNA: TGTGCCAGCAGCTTAAGGGCTAGCGGGGCCTACGAGCAGTACTTC
clone size: NA
V gene: TRBV7-2
D gene: TRBD2
J gene: TRBJ2-7

CDR3 protein: CASSGGNTGELFF
CDR3 DNA: TGTGCCAGTAGTGGGGGGAACACCGGGGAGCTGTTTTTT
clone size: NA
V gene: TRBV19
D gene: NA
J gene: TRBJ2-2

CDR3 protein: CASSLGRAIKFF
CDR3 DNA: TGTGCCAGCAGTTTAGGCAGGGCGATAAAGTTCTTC
clone size: NA
V gene: TRBV12-3/TRBV12-4
D gene: NA
J gene: TRBJ2-1

CDR3 protein: CSARAPPEQFF
CDR3 DNA: TGCAGTGCTAGGGCCCCACCTGAGCAGTTCTTC
clone size: once
V gene: TRBV20-1
D gene: NA
J gene: TRBJ2-1

CDR3 protein: CSVRDRGGNQPQHF
CDR3 DNA: TGCAGCGTTAGAGACAGGGGTGGCAATCAGCCCCAGCATTTT
clone size: NA
V gene: TRBV29-1
D gene: TRBD1
J gene: TRBJ1-5

CDR3 protein: CASSSTGGGEQYF
CDR3 DNA: TGTGCCAGCAGCTCCACAGGTGGCGGCGAGCAGTACTTC
clone size: NA
V gene: TRBV11-2
D gene: NA
J gene: TRBJ2-7

CDR3 protein: CAISESWTSGDQETQYF
CDR3 DNA: TGTGCCATCAGTGAGTCCTGGACTAGCGGAGACCAAGAGACCCAGTACTTC
clone size: NA
V gene: TRBV10-3
D gene: TRBD2
J gene: TRBJ2-5

CDR3 protein: CASSFGTGAEKLFF
CDR3 DNA: TGTGCCAGCAGTTTTGGGACAGGGGCGGAAAAACTGTTTTTT
clone size: NA
V gene: TRBV12-3/TRBV12-4
D gene: TRBD1
J gene: TRBJ1-4

CDR3 protein: CASSPGEIYEQYF
CDR3 DNA: TGTGCCAGCAGCCCCGGGGAAATCTACGAGCAGTACTTC
clone size: NA
V gene: TRBV9
D gene: NA
J gene: TRBJ2-7

CDR3 protein: CASSLAGGSYEQYF
CDR3 DNA: TGTGCCAGCAGCTTAGCAGGGGGCTCCTACGAGCAGTACTTC
clone size: NA
V gene: TRBV7-8
D gene: NA
J gene: TRBJ2-7

CDR3 protein: CASNPLWAGEGNTIYF
CDR3 DNA: TGTGCCAGCAACCCTTTATGGGCAGGGGAAGGAAACACCATATATTTT
clone size: NA
V gene: TRBV7-9
D gene: NA
J gene: TRBJ1-3

CDR3 protein: CASRSGQGAFYGYTF
CDR3 DNA: TGTGCCAGCAGATCCGGACAGGGGGCCTTCTATGGCTACACCTTC
clone size: NA
V gene: TRBV28
D gene: TRBD1
J gene: TRBJ1-2

CDR3 protein: CASTSTNEKLFF
CDR3 DNA: TGTGCCAGCACAAGTACTAATGAAAAACTGTTTTTT
clone size: medium-sized
V gene: TRBV7-8
D gene: NA
J gene: TRBJ1-4

CDR3 protein: CASSGRPPGTSGQETQYF
CDR3 DNA: TGTGCCAGCAGTGGCAGGCCCCCCGGGACTAGCGGACAAGAGACCCAGTACTTC
clone size: NA
V gene: TRBV27
D gene: TRBD2
J gene: TRBJ2-5

CDR3 protein: CASKTGGSGANVLTF
CDR3 DNA: TGTGCCAGCAAGACAGGGGGCTCTGGGGCCAACGTCCTGACTTTC
clone size: NA
V gene: TRBV2
D gene: TRBD1
J gene: TRBJ2-6

CDR3 protein: CASSSVVGQETQYF
CDR3 DNA: TGTGCCAGCAGCTCTGTGGTAGGGCAAGAGACCCAGTACTTC
clone size: NA
V gene: TRBV5-4
D gene: NA
J gene: TRBJ2-5

CDR3 protein: CASSLWGRGSDEQYF
CDR3 DNA: TGTGCCAGCAGCCTCTGGGGCAGGGGTTCGGACGAGCAGTACTTC
clone size: NA
V gene: TRBV7-2
D gene: NA
J gene: TRBJ2-7

CDR3 protein: CASSHGPSPYEQYF
CDR3 DNA: TGTGCCAGCTCACATGGCCCCTCCCCCTACGAGCAGTACTTC
clone size: NA
V gene: TRBV18
D gene: NA
J gene: TRBJ2-7

CDR3 protein: CASSEVRNYGYTF
CDR3 DNA: TGTGCCAGCAGTGAAGTTCGGAACTATGGCTACACCTTC
clone size: NA
V gene: TRBV2
D gene: NA
J gene: TRBJ1-2

CDR3 protein: CSALIQRNYEQYF
CDR3 DNA: TGCAGTGCCTTGATACAGCGCAACTACGAGCAGTACTTC
clone size: NA
V gene: TRBV20-1
D gene: NA
J gene: TRBJ2-7

CDR3 protein: CASSEQGFYGYTF
CDR3 DNA: TGTGCCAGCAGTGAACAGGGTTTCTATGGCTACACCTTC
clone size: NA
V gene: TRBV6-1
D gene: NA
J gene: TRBJ1-2

CDR3 protein: CASRTRINSYNEQFF
CDR3 DNA: TGCGCCAGCAGGACGCGGATTAACTCCTACAATGAGCAGTTCTTC
clone size: NA
V gene: TRBV5-1
D gene: NA
J gene: TRBJ2-1

CDR3 protein: CSASGTGGYQETQYF
CDR3 DNA: TGCAGTGCTTCCGGGACAGGGGGCTACCAAGAGACCCAGTACTTC
clone size: many
V gene: TRBV20-1
D gene: TRBD1
J gene: TRBJ2-5

CDR3 protein: CASSYRALATDTQYF
CDR3 DNA: TGTGCCAGCAGCTATCGGGCCTTGGCAACAGATACGCAGTATTTT
clone size: NA
V gene: TRBV6-6
D gene: NA
J gene: TRBJ2-3

CDR3 protein: CSARARGTAYNSPLHF
CDR3 DNA: TGCAGTGCTAGAGCGAGAGGGACGGCGTATAATTCACCCCTCCACTTT
clone size: few
V gene: TRBV20-1
D gene: NA
J gene: TRBJ1-6

CDR3 protein: CASSYPVTSGGMEVETQYF
CDR3 DNA: TGTGCCAGCAGTTACCCAGTGACTAGCGGGGGGATGGAAGTTGAGACCCAGTACTTC
clone size: NA
V gene: TRBV6-2/TRBV6-3
D gene: TRBD2
J gene: TRBJ2-5

CDR3 protein: CATSRDRLADTQYF
CDR3 DNA: TGTGCCACCAGCAGAGACCGCCTCGCAGATACGCAGTATTTT
clone size: medium-sized
V gene: TRBV15
D gene: NA
J gene: TRBJ2-3

CDR3 protein: CSASLSGATDTF
CDR3 DNA: TGCAGTGCTAGTTTGTCAGGGGCAACTGACACCTTC
clone size: NA
V gene: TRBV20-1
D gene: NA
J gene: TRBJ1-2